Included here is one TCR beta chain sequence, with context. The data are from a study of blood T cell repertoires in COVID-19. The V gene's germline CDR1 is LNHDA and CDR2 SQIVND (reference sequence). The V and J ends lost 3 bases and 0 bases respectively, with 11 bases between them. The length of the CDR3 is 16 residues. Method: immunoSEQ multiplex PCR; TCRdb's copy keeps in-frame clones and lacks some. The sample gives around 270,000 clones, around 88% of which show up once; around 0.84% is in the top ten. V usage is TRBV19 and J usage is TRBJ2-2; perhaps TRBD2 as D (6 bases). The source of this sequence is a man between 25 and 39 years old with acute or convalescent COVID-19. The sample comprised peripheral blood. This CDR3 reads CASSIYSGSNTGELFF. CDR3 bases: TGTGCCAGTAGTATTTATAGCGGTTCGAACACCGGGGAGCTGTTTTTT. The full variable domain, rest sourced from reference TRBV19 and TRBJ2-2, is DGGITQSPKYLFRKEGQNVTLSCEQNLNHDAMYWYRQDPGQGLRLIYYSQIVNDFQKGDIAEGYSVSREKKESFPLTVTSAQKNPTAFYLCASSIYSGSNTGELFFGEGSRLTVL.